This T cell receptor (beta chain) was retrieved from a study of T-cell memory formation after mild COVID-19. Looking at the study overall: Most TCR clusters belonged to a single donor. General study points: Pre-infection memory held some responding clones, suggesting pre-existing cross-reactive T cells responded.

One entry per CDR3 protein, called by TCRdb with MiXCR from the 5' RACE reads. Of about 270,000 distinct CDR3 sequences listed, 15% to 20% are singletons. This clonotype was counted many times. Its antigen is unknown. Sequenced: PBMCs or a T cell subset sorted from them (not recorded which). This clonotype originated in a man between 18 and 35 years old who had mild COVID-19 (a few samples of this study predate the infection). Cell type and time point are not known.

Here the CDR3 reads CASSFLLGEQFF. DNA for the CDR3: TGTGCCAGCAGCTTTCTTTTGGGGGAGCAGTTCTTC. The rearrangement joins TRBV7-9 to TRBJ2-1, with D uncertain. V dropped 3 bases and J dropped 10 bases, with 10 bases sitting between them. The CDR3 is 12 residues long. CDR1 SEHNR and CDR2 FQNEAQ come from the germline V gene (reference sequence).